The source of this TCR beta chain is a study of shared clonotypes between healthy human individuals. Whole-study results and caveats: Exclusively blood specimens were collected; tissue repertoires likely differ.

Here immunoSEQ multiplex PCR was the method, and the copy in TCRdb shows in-frame clones only, minus some. This sample has some 1,900,000 clones, with less than 95% found just once. Per the germline V gene, CDR1 is WSHSY and CDR2 is SAAADI. The V gene lost 1 base and the J gene lost 0 bases, with 12 bases spanning the gap. The CDR3 loop spans 16 amino acids. Naive CD8 populations comprised CD45RO-negative cells positively selected for CCR7, excluding terminally differentiated effector memory CD45RA+ cells. About this clone itself: Its antigen is not identified.

This TCR derives from a man aged 18 to 30 in good health. The chain carries TRBV10-2 and TRBJ2-5, with D possibly TRBD2 on 7 matching bases. The sequenced sample was naive CD8+ T cells sorted from blood. The CDR3 reads CASSELGGAYQETQYF. In nucleotides, the CDR3 is TGCGCCAGCAGTGAGTTAGGGGGGGCGTACCAAGAGACCCAGTACTTC.